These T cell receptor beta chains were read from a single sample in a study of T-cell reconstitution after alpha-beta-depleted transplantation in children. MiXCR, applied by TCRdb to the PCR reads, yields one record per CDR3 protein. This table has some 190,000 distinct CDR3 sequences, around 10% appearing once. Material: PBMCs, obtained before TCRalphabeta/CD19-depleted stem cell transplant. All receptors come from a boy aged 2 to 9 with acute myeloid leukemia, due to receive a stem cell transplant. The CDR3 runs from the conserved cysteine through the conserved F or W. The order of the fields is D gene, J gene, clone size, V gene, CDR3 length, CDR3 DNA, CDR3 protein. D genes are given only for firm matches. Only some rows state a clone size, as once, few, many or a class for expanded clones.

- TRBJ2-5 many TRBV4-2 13 TGTGCCAGCAGCCAGGACAGTCCGGGAACCCAGTACTTC CASSQDSPGTQYF
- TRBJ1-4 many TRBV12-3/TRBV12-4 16 TGTGCCAGCACTTACAGGGTTTGGGGAACTAATGAAAAACTGTTTTTT CASTYRVWGTNEKLFF
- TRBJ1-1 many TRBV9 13 TGTGCCAGCAACGTGCAGGGCGCTACTGAAGCTTTCTTT CASNVQGATEAFF
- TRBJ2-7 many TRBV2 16 TGTGCCAGCAGCCTAGACGGAGTCAGGGGTAGGCGCGAGCAGTACTTC CASSLDGVRGRREQYF
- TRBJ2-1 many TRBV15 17 TGTGCCACCAGCACTTACCCAAGCGGGCCATCCTACAATGAGCAGTTCTTC CATSTYPSGPSYNEQFF
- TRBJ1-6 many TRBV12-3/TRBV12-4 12 TGTGCCAGCAGTTCGGTCTATTCACCCCTCCACTTT CASSSVYSPLHF
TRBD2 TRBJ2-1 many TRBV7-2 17 TGTGCCAGCAGCTTAGCCGGTATAGCGGGTTGGGTGGATGAGCAGTTCTTC CASSLAGIAGWVDEQFF
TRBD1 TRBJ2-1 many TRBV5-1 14 TGCGCCAGCAGCAGGGACAGGGGGGACAATGAGCAGTTCTTC CASSRDRGDNEQFF
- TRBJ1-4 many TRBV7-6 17 TGTGCCAGCAGCCCCCTCCCGACGGGACTGGGAAGTGAAAAACTGTTTTTT CASSPLPTGLGSEKLFF
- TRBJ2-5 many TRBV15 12 TGTGCCTCCGCTTGGGGAAAAGAGACCCAGTACTTC CASAWGKETQYF
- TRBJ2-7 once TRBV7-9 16 TGTGCCAGCAGCCCTTATACCCGGAGGGCCCCCTACGAGCAGTACTTC CASSPYTRRAPYEQYF
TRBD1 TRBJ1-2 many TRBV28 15 TGTGCCAGCAGTTTAGAAGGCAGGGGGCCTCATGGCTACACCTTC CASSLEGRGPHGYTF
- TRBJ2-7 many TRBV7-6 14 TGTGCCAGCAGCTTAGCTGGAAGGTCCTACGAGCAGTACTTC CASSLAGRSYEQYF
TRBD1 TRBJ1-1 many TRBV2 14 TGTGCCAGCAGCGGACAGGGGGTGAACACTGAAGCTTTCTTT CASSGQGVNTEAFF
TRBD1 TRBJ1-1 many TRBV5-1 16 TGCGCCAGCAGCTTGGCCTTACAGGGGGTCTTCACTGAAGCTTTCTTT CASSLALQGVFTEAFF
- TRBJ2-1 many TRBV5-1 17 TGCGCCAGCAGGCCCCCGGGGCGGTCCAGCTCCTACAATGAGCAGTTCTTC CASRPPGRSSSYNEQFF
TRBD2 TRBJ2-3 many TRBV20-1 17 TGCAGTGCTGCCGGACTAGCGGGGGCCTTAAGCACAGATACGCAGTATTTT CSAAGLAGALSTDTQYF
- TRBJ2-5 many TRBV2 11 TGTGCCAGCAGTACCTCAGAGACCCAGTACTTC CASSTSETQYF
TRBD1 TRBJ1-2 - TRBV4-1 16 TGCGCCAGCAGCCAAGCCGGACAGGGGCAATTCTATGGCTACACCTTC CASSQAGQGQFYGYTF
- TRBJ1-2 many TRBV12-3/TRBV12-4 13 TGTGCCAGCACCCCGGGAAATAACTATGGCTACACCTTC CASTPGNNYGYTF
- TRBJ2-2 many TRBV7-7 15 TGTGCCAGCAGCTTGATAGGGGCGAACACCGGGGAGCTGTTTTTT CASSLIGANTGELFF
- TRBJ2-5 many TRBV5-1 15 TGCGCCAGCAGCTCCGGGGGCAGGCCCGAAGAGACCCAGTACTTC CASSSGGRPEETQYF
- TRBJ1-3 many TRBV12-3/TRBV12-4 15 TGTGCCAGCAGTTTGGAGTATTCCTCTGGAAACACCATATATTTT CASSLEYSSGNTIYF
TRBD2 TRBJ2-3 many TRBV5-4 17 TGTGCCAGCAGCGGGACTAGCGGGGGAACTACCACAGATACGCAGTATTTT CASSGTSGGTTTDTQYF
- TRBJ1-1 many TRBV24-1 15 TGTGCCACCAGTGATAAACAGGGTGGGAACACTGAAGCTTTCTTT CATSDKQGGNTEAFF
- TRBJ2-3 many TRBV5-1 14 TGCGCCAGCAGGGATTGGCTGAGCACAGATACGCAGTATTTT CASRDWLSTDTQYF
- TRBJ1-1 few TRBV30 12 TGTGCCTGGAGTGTAACGAACACTGAAGCTTTCTTT CAWSVTNTEAFF
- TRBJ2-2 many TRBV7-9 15 TGTGCCAGCAGCACTAGGGATGGGGACACCGGGGAGCTGTTTTTT CASSTRDGDTGELFF
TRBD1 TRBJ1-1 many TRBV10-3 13 TGTGCCATCAGTGGTACAGGGGGCACTGAAGCTTTCTTT CAISGTGGTEAFF
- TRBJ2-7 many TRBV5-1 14 TGCGCCAGCAGCTTAAACGGGGAGAACTACGAGCAGTACTTC CASSLNGENYEQYF
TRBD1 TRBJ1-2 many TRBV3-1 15 TGTGCCAGCAGCCTTCCGGGACAGGGAAACTATGGCTACACCTTC CASSLPGQGNYGYTF
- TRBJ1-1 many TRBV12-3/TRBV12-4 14 TGTGCCAGCAGTTTAAACACAGTGAACACTGAAGCTTTCTTT CASSLNTVNTEAFF
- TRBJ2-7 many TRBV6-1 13 TGTGCCTCCAACCCGGGACCGACCTACGAGCAGTACTTC CASNPGPTYEQYF
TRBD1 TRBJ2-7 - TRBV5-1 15 TGCGCCAGCAGCTTGGATAAGACAGGGGGCTACGAGCAGTACTTC CASSLDKTGGYEQYF
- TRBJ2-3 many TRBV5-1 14 TGCGCCAGCAGCTTTGGCCAAAGCACAGATACGCAGTATTTT CASSFGQSTDTQYF
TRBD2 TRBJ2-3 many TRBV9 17 TGTGCCAGCAGCGTAGAGACTAGCGGGAGGGTAGCAGATACGCAGTATTTT CASSVETSGRVADTQYF
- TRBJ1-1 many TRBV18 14 TGTGCCAGCTCACCGTCCAGCGACAGTGTTGAAGCTTTCTTT CASSPSSDSVEAFF